This TCR beta chain was obtained from a study of vaccination and CD4 T cells after COVID-19. Whole-study context: Overlapping spike peptides served as the stimulus for the cells. These peptides came from SARS-CoV-2 and from the common cold coronaviruses HCoV-NL63, HCoV-OC43 and HCoV-229E.

Treatment described: roughly 11-day PBMC culture with coronavirus spike peptide pools or control peptides (ViraFEST assay). March to December 2020 was the span of positive PCR dates, which predated US Alpha, Beta and Delta variants. A note on this clonotype: Its target is not known.

Findings and limits, study-wide: In convalescent patients, 304 of 307 vaccine-specific clones were mono-reactive for SARS-CoV-2 spike.

The germline V and J ends were trimmed by 2 bases and 5 bases, with 10 bases remaining between them. There are 14 residues in the CDR3. Germline V gene lookup returns CDR1 MNHEY and CDR2 SVGEGT. Scientists ran DNA taken from cultured CD4+ T cells through the Oncomine TCR Beta short-read assay for sequencing. Genomic DNA extraction was carried out from cultured CD4+ T cells. TCRdb processed the PCR reads anew with MiXCR; each CDR3 protein has one entry. The sample has approximately 26,000 distinct CDR3 sequences, about three fifths seen once. The TCR originated in a human donor who had recovered from COVID-19. Sequencing used CD4+ T cells from blood, cultured in vitro. The chain uses TRBV6-2 or TRBV6-3 and TRBJ1-5; D might be TRBD1 (6 bases). In DNA form, the CDR3 reads TGTGCCAGCAGTTACCCCGACAGGTATCAGCCCCAGCATTTT. This sequence encodes CASSYPDRYQPQHF.